The clone carrying this T cell receptor beta chain has a handful of counts. Germline V lookup: CDR1 SGHNT, CDR2 YENEEA. Unmatched junction bases numbered 4, after V lost 5 bases and J lost 4 bases. The CDR3 totals 14 residues. The record originates from a study of T cells in Graves' hyperthyroidism and ophthalmopathy. Researchers took RNA transcripts and amplified the TCR beta CDR3 regions from them. A set of HTBI primers served as the primers for a first-round RT-PCR of the TCR CDR3. TCRdb independently ran MiXCR on the multiplex PCR reads; one entry per CDR3 protein. The sample holds around 380,000 distinct CDR3 sequences, roughly 14% seen once.

Specimen: blood. The sequence derives from a man aged 25 to 40 with Graves' hyperthyroidism that later progressed to Graves' ophthalmopathy. This sequence joins TRBV11-3 and TRBJ1-3; 8 nucleotides line up with TRBD1. The CDR3 reads CASSAGGTGNTIYF. The CDR3 DNA follows: TGTGCCAGCAGCGCAGGGGGCACAGGAAACACCATATATTTT.